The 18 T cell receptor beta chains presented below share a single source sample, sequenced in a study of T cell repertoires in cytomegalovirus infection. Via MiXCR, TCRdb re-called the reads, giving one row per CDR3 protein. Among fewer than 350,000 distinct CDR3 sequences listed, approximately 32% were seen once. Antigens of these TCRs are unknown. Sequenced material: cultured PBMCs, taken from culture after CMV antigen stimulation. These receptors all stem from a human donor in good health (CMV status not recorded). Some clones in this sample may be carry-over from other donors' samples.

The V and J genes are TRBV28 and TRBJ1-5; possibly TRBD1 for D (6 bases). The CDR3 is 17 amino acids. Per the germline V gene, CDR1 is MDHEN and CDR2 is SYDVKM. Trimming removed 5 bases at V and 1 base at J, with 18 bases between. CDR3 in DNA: TGTGCCAGCAGTCCTACCCTACAGGGTAGAAGCAATCAGCCCCAGCATTTT. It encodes CASSPTLQGRSNQPQHF.

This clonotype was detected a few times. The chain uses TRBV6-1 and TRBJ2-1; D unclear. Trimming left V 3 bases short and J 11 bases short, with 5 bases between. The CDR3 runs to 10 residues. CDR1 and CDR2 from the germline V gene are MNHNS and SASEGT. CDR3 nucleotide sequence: TGTGCCAGCAGTGAGGATAAGCAGTTCTTC. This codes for CASSEDKQFF.

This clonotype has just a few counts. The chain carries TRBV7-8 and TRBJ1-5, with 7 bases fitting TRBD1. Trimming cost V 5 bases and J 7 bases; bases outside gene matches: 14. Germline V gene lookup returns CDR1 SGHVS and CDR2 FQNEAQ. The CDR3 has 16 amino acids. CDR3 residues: CASSHRRTGLGQPQHF. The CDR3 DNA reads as TGTGCCAGCAGCCACAGAAGGACAGGTTTGGGACAGCCCCAGCATTTT. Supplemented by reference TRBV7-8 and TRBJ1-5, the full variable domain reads GAGVSQSPRYKVAKRGQDVALRCDPISGHVSLFWYQQALGQGPEFLTYFQNEAQLDKSGLPSDRFFAERPEGSVSTLKIQRTQQEDSAVYLCASSHRRTGLGQPQHFGDGTRLSIL.

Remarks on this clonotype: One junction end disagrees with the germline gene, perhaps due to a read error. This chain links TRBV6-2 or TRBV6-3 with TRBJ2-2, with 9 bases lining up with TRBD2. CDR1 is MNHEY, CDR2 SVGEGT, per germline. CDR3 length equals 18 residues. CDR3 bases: TGTGCCAGCATTTACGATCTGCGGGAGGGCCGGAGCACCGGGGAGCTGTTTTTT. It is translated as CASIYDLREGRSTGELFF.

In DNA form, the CDR3 reads TGTGCCAGCCAAGGGGGGGCAATGAACACTGAAGCTTTCTTT. It yields the protein CASQGGAMNTEAFF. The V and J genes are TRBV6-1 and TRBJ1-1, with D possibly matching TRBD1 (6 bases). Germline V gene data show CDR1 as MNHNS and CDR2 as SASEGT. The CDR3 has 14 residues. V was trimmed by 8 bases and J by 0 bases, leaving 13 bases between them.

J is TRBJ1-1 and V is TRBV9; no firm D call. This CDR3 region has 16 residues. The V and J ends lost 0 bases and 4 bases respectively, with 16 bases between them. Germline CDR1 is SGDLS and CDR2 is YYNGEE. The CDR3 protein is CASSVGSGLRGTEAFF. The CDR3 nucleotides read TGTGCCAGCAGCGTAGGATCCGGACTCCGGGGCACTGAAGCTTTCTTT.

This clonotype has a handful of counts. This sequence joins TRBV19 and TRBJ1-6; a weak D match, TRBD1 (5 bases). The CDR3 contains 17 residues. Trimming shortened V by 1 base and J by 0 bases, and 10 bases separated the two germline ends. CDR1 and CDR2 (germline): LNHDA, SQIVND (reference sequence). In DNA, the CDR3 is TGTGCCAGTAGTATAGGGGCAGGGAGCTCCTATAATTCACCCCTCCACTTT. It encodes CASSIGAGSSYNSPLHF.

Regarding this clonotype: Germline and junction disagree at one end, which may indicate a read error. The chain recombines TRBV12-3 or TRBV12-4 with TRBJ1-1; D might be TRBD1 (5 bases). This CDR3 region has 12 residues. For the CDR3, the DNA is TGTGCCAGCAGCTTAGCCGGGGCTAAAGCTTTCTTT. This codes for CASSLAGAKAFF.

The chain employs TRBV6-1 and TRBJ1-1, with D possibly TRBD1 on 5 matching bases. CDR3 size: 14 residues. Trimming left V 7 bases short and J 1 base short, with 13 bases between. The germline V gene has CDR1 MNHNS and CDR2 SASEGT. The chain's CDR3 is CASIAGTANTEAFF. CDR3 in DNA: TGTGCCAGCATCGCCGGGACGGCGAACACTGAAGCTTTCTTT.

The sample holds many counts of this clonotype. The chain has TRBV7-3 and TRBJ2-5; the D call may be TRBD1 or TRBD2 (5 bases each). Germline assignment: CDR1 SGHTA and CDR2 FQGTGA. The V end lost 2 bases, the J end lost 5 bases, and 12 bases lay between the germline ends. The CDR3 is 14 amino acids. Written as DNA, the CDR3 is TGTGCCAGCAGCTTACGGGGCCCGGGGGAGACCCAGTACTTC. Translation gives CASSLRGPGETQYF.

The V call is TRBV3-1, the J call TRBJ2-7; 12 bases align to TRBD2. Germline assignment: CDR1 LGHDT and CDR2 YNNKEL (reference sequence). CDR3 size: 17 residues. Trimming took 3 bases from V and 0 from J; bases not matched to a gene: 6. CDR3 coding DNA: TGTGCCAGCAGCCACACCCTGACTAGCGGGAGCTCCTACGAGCAGTACTTC. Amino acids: CASSHTLTSGSSYEQYF.

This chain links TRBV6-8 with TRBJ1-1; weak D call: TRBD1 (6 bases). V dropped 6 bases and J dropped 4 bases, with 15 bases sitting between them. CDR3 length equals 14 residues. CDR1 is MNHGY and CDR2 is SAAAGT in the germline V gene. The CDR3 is CASSPRRGGTEAFF. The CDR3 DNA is TGTGCCAGCAGCCCCCGAAGGGGGGGCACTGAAGCTTTCTTT.

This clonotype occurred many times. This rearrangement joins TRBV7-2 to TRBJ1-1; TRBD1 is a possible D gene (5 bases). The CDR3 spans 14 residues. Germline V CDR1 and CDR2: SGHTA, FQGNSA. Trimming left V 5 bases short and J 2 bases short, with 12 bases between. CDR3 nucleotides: TGTGCCAGCAGCCCTGGACAACTAAACACTGAAGCTTTCTTT. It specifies CASSPGQLNTEAFF. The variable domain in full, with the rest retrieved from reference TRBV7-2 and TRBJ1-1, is GAGVSQSPSNKVTEKGKDVELRCDPISGHTALYWYRQSLGQGLEFLIYFQGNSAPDKSGLPSDRFSAERTGGSVSTLTIQRTQQEDSAVYLCASSPGQLNTEAFFGQGTRLTVV.

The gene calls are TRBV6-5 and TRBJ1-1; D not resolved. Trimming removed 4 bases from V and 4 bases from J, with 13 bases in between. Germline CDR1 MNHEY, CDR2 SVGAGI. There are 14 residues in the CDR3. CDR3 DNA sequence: TGTGCCAGCAGTTCTAATCCGGACCTCACTGAAGCTTTCTTT. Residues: CASSSNPDLTEAFF.

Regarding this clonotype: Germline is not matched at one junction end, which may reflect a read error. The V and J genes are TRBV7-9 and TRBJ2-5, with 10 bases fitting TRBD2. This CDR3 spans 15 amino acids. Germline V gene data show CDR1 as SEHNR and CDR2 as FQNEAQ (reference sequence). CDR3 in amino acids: CASSLAGVGLETQYF. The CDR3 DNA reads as TGTGCCAGCAGCCTAGCGGGAGTAGGTTTAGAGACCCAGTACTTC.

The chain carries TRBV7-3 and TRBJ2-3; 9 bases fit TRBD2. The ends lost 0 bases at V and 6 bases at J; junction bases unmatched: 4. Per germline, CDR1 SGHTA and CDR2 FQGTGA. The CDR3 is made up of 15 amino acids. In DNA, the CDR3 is TGTGCCAGCAGCTTAACTAGCGGGAGTCTGGATACGCAGTATTTT. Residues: CASSLTSGSLDTQYF.

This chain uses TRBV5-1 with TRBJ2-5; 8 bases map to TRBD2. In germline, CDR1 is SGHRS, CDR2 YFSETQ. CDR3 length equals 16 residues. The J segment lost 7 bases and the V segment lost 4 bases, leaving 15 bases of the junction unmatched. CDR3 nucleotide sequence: TGCGCCAGCAGCGTGGGGGGAATAGCGGGGAGCACGACCCAGTACTTC. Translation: CASSVGGIAGSTTQYF.

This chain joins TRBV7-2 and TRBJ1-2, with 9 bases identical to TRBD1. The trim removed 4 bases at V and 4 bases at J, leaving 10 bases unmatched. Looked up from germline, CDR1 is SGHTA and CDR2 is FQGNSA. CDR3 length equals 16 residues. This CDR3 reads CASSSGQGRRIYGYTF. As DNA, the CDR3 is TGTGCCAGCAGCTCGGGACAGGGAAGGAGAATCTATGGCTACACCTTC.